The 13 T cell receptor beta chains in this list originate from one sample, sequenced in a study of T-cell reconstitution after alpha-beta-depleted transplantation in children. Preparation of the TCRbeta library was carried out with unique molecular identifiers. Via MiXCR, TCRdb re-called the PCR reads, giving one row per CDR3 protein. Of almost 500,000 distinct CDR3 sequences in the sample, around 13% are singletons; the top ten hold 4.5% to 6%. The material sequenced was PBMCs from the stem cell graft donor, taken from the stem cell graft. These receptors originate from a human donor who donated a stem cell graft to a child with combined immunodeficiency.

This clonotype was observed a handful of times. This rearrangement joins TRBV9 to TRBJ2-2, with a possible D match to TRBD1 (6 bases). The germline gives CDR1 SGDLS, CDR2 YYNGEE. This CDR3 is built from 14 residues. V was trimmed by 3 bases and J by 5 bases, leaving 11 bases between them. The CDR3 nucleotides are TGTGCCAGCAGCGAAACAGGGTCTACCGGGGAGCTGTTTTTT. Translated, it gives CASSETGSTGELFF.

This clonotype appeared many times. The chain links TRBV12-3 or TRBV12-4 to TRBJ2-3; 8 bases agree with TRBD2. V was clipped by 4 bases and J by 1 base; unmatched bases: 7. The CDR3 contains 16 residues. The chain's CDR3 is CASSSPGLGGTDTQYF. The CDR3 bases are TGTGCCAGCAGTTCCCCGGGACTAGGAGGCACAGATACGCAGTATTTT.

This clonotype has more than one count but fewer than ten. The chain combines TRBV9 with TRBJ2-5; 7 bases align to TRBD1. Germline V gene lookup returns CDR1 SGDLS and CDR2 YYNGEE. The CDR3 loop spans 15 amino acids. J was trimmed by 1 base and V by 2 bases; bases with no gene match: 5. For the CDR3, the DNA is TGTGCCAGCAGCGTTACAGGGGCGATCCAAGAGACCCAGTACTTC. It encodes CASSVTGAIQETQYF.

The chain combines TRBV6-1 with TRBJ2-1, with D possibly matching TRBD2 (6 bases). CDR3 length equals 13 residues. Germline V gives CDR1 MNHNS, CDR2 SASEGT. V shed 7 bases and J shed 6 bases, with 13 bases lying between them. This chain's CDR3 is CASTLGGSNEQFF. For the CDR3, the DNA is TGTGCCAGCACGCTTGGGGGGAGCAATGAGCAGTTCTTC.

This clonotype was found many times. The chain recombines TRBV10-3 with TRBJ2-5, with D possibly being TRBD1 or TRBD2 (5 bases each). Trimming took off 8 bases at V and 4 bases at J, with 11 bases between the two ends. Germline V gives CDR1 ENHRY, CDR2 SYGVKD. The CDR3 runs to 12 residues. Written as DNA, the CDR3 is TGTGCCATCCAGGGAGAGAGAGAGACCCAGTACTTC. Translated: CAIQGERETQYF.

This clonotype was counted ten times or more. V usage is TRBV9 and J usage is TRBJ2-1; 7 nucleotides line up with TRBD2. The CDR3 loop spans 15 amino acids. The germline V gene encodes CDR1 SGDLS and CDR2 YYNGEE. V lost 0 bases, J lost 4 bases, and 4 bases stayed unmatched. The CDR3 loop is CASSVVSSGYNEQFF. CDR3 bases: TGTGCCAGCAGCGTAGTGTCTAGCGGTTACAATGAGCAGTTCTTC.

The chain uses TRBV6-2 or TRBV6-3 and TRBJ2-2, with D perhaps matching TRBD1 (5 bases). This CDR3 is built from 15 residues. In germline, CDR1 is MNHEY, CDR2 SVGEGT. V was clipped by 2 bases and J by 5 bases, with 12 bases between them. CDR3 nucleotides: TGTGCCAGCAGTTACGTGTGGGGCCCGACCGGGGAGCTGTTTTTT. It yields the protein CASSYVWGPTGELFF.

This clonotype showed up just a few times. The chain is built from TRBV21-1 and TRBJ2-1; the table assigns TRBD2, which was not confirmed against the DNA. TRBV21-1 is designated a pseudogene. The CDR3 length is 16 residues. In nucleotides, the CDR3 is TGTGCCAGCACGCGGACTAGCGGGGAACCACACAATGAGCAGTTCTTC. The encoded protein is CASTRTSGEPHNEQFF.

This clonotype was counted between two and nine times. The chain links TRBV11-2 to TRBJ1-4; 8 nucleotides match TRBD1. The CDR3 sequence is 14 residues long. V lost 5 bases and J lost 4; bases outside the gene matches: 3. From germline, CDR1 is SGHAT and CDR2 FQNNGV. In DNA, the CDR3 is TGTGCCAGCAGCCCCAGGGGGCTTAATGAAAAACTGTTTTTT. Translation gives CASSPRGLNEKLFF.

This clonotype has at least ten counts. The chain links TRBV3-1 to TRBJ1-4, with D possibly TRBD1 on 6 matching bases. V lost 0 bases to trimming and J lost 6 bases, with 8 bases between them. The CDR3 is 14 residues long. The germline V gene has CDR1 LGHDT and CDR2 YNNKEL (reference sequence). CDR3 amino acids: CASSQEPGDEKLFF. The CDR3 coding sequence is TGTGCCAGCAGCCAAGAGCCAGGGGATGAAAAACTGTTTTTT.

This clonotype was seen ten or more times. The chain recombines TRBV27 with TRBJ1-1, with unresolved D. V was shortened by 5 bases and J by 0 bases, with 10 bases between the two germline ends. From germline, CDR1 is MNHEY and CDR2 SMNVEV (reference sequence). The CDR3 spans 14 residues. CDR3 bases: TGTGCCAGCAGTCCACGGCAGATGAACACTGAAGCTTTCTTT. This gives the protein CASSPRQMNTEAFF.

This clonotype was recorded many times. The chain has TRBV12-3 or TRBV12-4 and TRBJ2-5; D is unresolved. V was pared by 0 bases and J by 5 bases, with 10 bases between. This CDR3 has 14 amino acids. CDR3 DNA sequence: TGTGCCAGCAGTTTAGCGGCAATGGTCGAGACCCAGTACTTC. Translated, it gives CASSLAAMVETQYF.

This clonotype was counted only a few times. The chain is built from TRBV7-9 and TRBJ1-5; weak D call: TRBD1 (6 bases). In germline, CDR1 is SEHNR, CDR2 FQNEAQ (reference sequence). The CDR3 runs to 13 residues. V lost 5 bases and J 7 bases, leaving 12 bases between the germline ends. The CDR3, as DNA: TGTGCCAGCAGCCAGGGGCGATGGCAGCCCCAGCATTTT. Translating gives CASSQGRWQPQHF.